This T cell receptor (beta chain) was documented in a study of shared clonotypes between healthy human individuals. Study overall: A donor's plate count was three for CD4 naive and three for CD4 memory; CD8 naive had two and CD8 memory one.

After removal of 7 bases from V and 5 bases from J, the junction contained 6 bases not matched to a gene. This CDR3 is built from 13 residues. Per germline, CDR1 SQVTM and CDR2 ANQGSEA. Using approximately 190 ng DNA, 25,000 to 35,000 T cell genomes, the sorted-subset replicate PCRs were run. The assay was immunoSEQ multiplex PCR, and TCRdb's table has in-frame clones only and misses some. The data show roughly 2,500,000 clones, with 93% seen just once and more than 0.35% held by the top ten. Sequences were obtained from naive CD4+ T cells from PBMCs. This sample's subset: CD45RA+ positively selected. The chain couples TRBV29-1 to TRBJ2-2; 8 bases are a match to TRBD1. The origin of this receptor is a man aged 18-30 years in good health. Some clones in this sample may be carry-over from other donors' samples. The CDR3 here is CSASRDRTGELFF. In nucleotides, the CDR3 is TGCAGCGCTTCCCGGGACAGGACCGGGGAGCTGTTTTTT.